This T cell receptor (beta chain) was sequenced during a study of blood T cells in healthy people across ages. Study conclusions and caveats: Roughly linearly, TCR beta diversity per million T cells fell as age increased.

Comment on this clonotype: The target antigen is unknown.

A sample-barcoded 5' primer and a J-beta primer mix were used in a second PCR of roughly 6 to 11 cycles. Using its own MiXCR run on the 5' RACE reads, TCRdb lists one record per CDR3 protein. The table shows fewer than 2,000,000 distinct CDR3 sequences, with 34% occurring only once. The germline CDR1 and CDR2 sequences are LGHDT and YNNKEL (reference sequence). Trimming shortened V by 1 base and J by 2 bases, and 11 bases separated the two germline ends. CDR3 size: 15 residues. V and J are TRBV3-1 and TRBJ2-5, with D uncertain. Sequencing was carried out using blood. The TCR comes from a woman in her thirties in good health. DNA of the CDR3: TGTGCCAGCAGCCAAGGGCCTAGAAATCAAGAGACCCAGTACTTC. The encoded protein is CASSQGPRNQETQYF.